This record looks at one TCR beta chain sequence and its context. Its cognate antigen is unknown. The data were taken from a study of cytomegalovirus exposure and HLA in healthy donors. Study-level points and caveats: Among TCR beta chains, those listed as cytomegalovirus-associated numbered 164. The authors later linked a missense DCLRE1C variant to TCR beta V- and J-gene trimming. Across donors, sequencing depth was assumed by presence/absence analyses to be roughly uniform.

In the PCR, 60 Vbeta and 13 Jbeta primers were used. Sequencing was performed with immunoSEQ multiplex PCR; in TCRdb, only in-frame clones are kept and a portion is missing. The profile shows more than 150,000 clones, approximately 78% of them singletons. CDR1 is MNHNY, CDR2 SVGAGI, per germline (reference sequence). The CDR3 has 15 amino acids. V dropped 2 bases and J dropped 6 bases, with 14 bases sitting between them. This clonotype originated in a woman aged 18-35 years in good health and CMV-seronegative. The sample consisted of PBMCs. The chain is built from TRBV6-6 and TRBJ2-1; perhaps TRBD1 as D (5 bases). DNA for the CDR3: TGTGCCAGCAGTTACGATCGGCAGGGCGGCAATGAGCAGTTCTTC. It translates to CASSYDRQGGNEQFF.